A single sample is the source of the 20 T cell receptor beta chains below, sequenced in a study of cytomegalovirus exposure and HLA in healthy donors. The PCR made use of 60 Vbeta and 13 Jbeta primers. TCRdb's copy holds only in-frame clones and misses some; the assay was immunoSEQ multiplex PCR. The data show about 120,000 clones, 55% to 65% seen once. The sequenced material came from PBMCs. These receptors were obtained from a woman aged 40 to 50 in good health and CMV-seropositive.

This clone was counted between two and nine times. The DNA of the CDR3 is TGTGCCAGCAGTTGGGGACAGGGGATAGATCAGCCCCAGCATTTT. This encodes CASSWGQGIDQPQHF. The rearrangement links TRBV6-6 to TRBJ1-5; 10 bases are a match to TRBD1. The CDR3 runs to 15 residues. V trimming: 4 bases; J trimming: 5 bases; junction bases outside the gene matches: 5. From germline, CDR1 is MNHNY and CDR2 SVGAGI (reference sequence).

The V call is TRBV6-5, the J call TRBJ2-5, with 7 bases lining up with TRBD1. CDR1 and CDR2 (germline): MNHEY, SVGAGI. J gave up 2 bases and V 3 bases, and 6 bases lay outside the gene matches. CDR3 length equals 15 residues. The chain's CDR3 is CASSYPGTAQETQYF. The CDR3 DNA follows: TGTGCCAGCAGTTATCCCGGGACAGCACAAGAGACCCAGTACTTC.

The rearrangement uses TRBV5-1 and TRBJ2-7, with D possibly matching TRBD1 (5 bases). V shed 6 bases and J shed 2 bases, with 15 bases lying between them. In germline, CDR1 is SGHRS, CDR2 YFSETQ. CDR3 length: 14 amino acids. Here the CDR3 DNA reads TGCGCCAGCACCGCTTCAGGGAATACCTACGAGCAGTACTTC. Translation gives CASTASGNTYEQYF.

As to this clone: The junction shows a germline mismatch at one end, possibly a read error. This chain connects TRBV7-9 to TRBJ1-2, with TRBD1 matching over 8 bases. Germline CDR1 reads SEHNR; CDR2 reads FQNEAQ (reference sequence). CDR3 size: 14 residues. As DNA, the CDR3 is TGTGCCAGCAGTTTAGGGACAGGCCACTATGGCTACACCTTC. Its translation is CASSLGTGHYGYTF.

This chain links TRBV5-6 with TRBJ2-7, with a weak D call TRBD2 (6 bases). The CDR3 has 14 amino acids. Germline V gene data show CDR1 as SGHDT and CDR2 as YYEEEE. V lost 1 base and J 3 bases, leaving 11 bases between the germline ends. The CDR3 reads CASSLWARGYEQYF. DNA for the CDR3: TGTGCCAGCAGCTTGTGGGCGCGGGGCTACGAGCAGTACTTC. The variable domain in full, completed from reference TRBV5-6 and TRBJ2-7, reads DAGVTQSPTHLIKTRGQQVTLRCSPKSGHDTVSWYQQALGQGPQFIFQYYEEEERQRGNFPDRFSGHQFPNYSSELNVNALLLGDSALYLCASSLWARGYEQYFGPGTRLTVT.

In regard to this clone: The junction departs from the called germline gene at one end, perhaps through a read error. The chain recombines TRBV5-1 with TRBJ2-7; 7 nucleotides agree with TRBD1. The germline V gene encodes CDR1 SGHRS and CDR2 YFSETQ. The CDR3 extends over 13 amino acids. CDR3 sequence reads: CASSSPTGYERSF. In nucleotides, the CDR3 is TGCGCCAGCAGCTCGCCGACAGGGTACGAGCGGTCCTTC.

The rearrangement uses TRBV29-1 and TRBJ2-1; D is unclear. This CDR3 region has 15 residues. The V gene lost 3 bases and the J gene lost 7 bases, with 19 bases spanning the gap. The V gene's germline CDR1 is SQVTM and CDR2 ANQGSEA. The CDR3 DNA is TGCAGCGTTGATGCGCCCACCCCCGTCTCAAATGAGCAGTTCTTC. Amino acid sequence: CSVDAPTPVSNEQFF.

The CDR3 DNA is TGCGCCAGCAGCTTGACAGGGTTGAACACTGAAGCTTTCTTT. Translating it yields CASSLTGLNTEAFF. The J gene is TRBJ1-1, the V gene TRBV5-1; maybe TRBD1 (6 bases). CDR1 SGHRS and CDR2 YFSETQ come from the germline V gene. The V gene lost 1 base and the J gene lost 0 bases, with 7 bases spanning the gap. The CDR3 totals 14 residues.

This clone was seen more than once but under ten times. One end of the junction is discordant with germline, which a read error may explain. This sequence joins TRBV7-9 and TRBJ1-1, with D possibly matching TRBD1 (6 bases). From germline, CDR1 is SEHNR and CDR2 FQNEAQ (reference sequence). The CDR3 runs 17 residues. The CDR3 DNA is TGTTCCAGCAGCTTACCCGCAACCACAGGGTTGCGCGCTGAAGCTTTCTTT. This sequence encodes CSSSLPATTGLRAEAFF.

The chain recombines TRBV19 with TRBJ2-1, with 13 bases aligning to TRBD2. Germline CDR1 reads LNHDA; CDR2 reads SQIVND (reference sequence). CDR3 length: 16 residues. After removal of 5 bases from V and 7 bases from J, the junction contained 8 bases not matched to a gene. The CDR3 DNA reads TGTGCCAGTAGTGCAGAAATACTAGCGGGAGGGAATGAGCAGTTCTTC. Its translation: CASSAEILAGGNEQFF.

The genes are TRBV5-1 and TRBJ2-1; 13 nucleotides match TRBD2. Germline V gene sequence: CDR1 SGHRS, CDR2 YFSETQ. The CDR3 has 17 residues. V dropped 1 base and J dropped 2; count of bases not matched to a gene: 3. DNA for the CDR3: TGCGCCAGCAGCTTGAGTACTAGCGGGAGGGCCTACAATGAGCAGTTCTTC. Its protein product is CASSLSTSGRAYNEQFF.

This clone has a handful of counts. The chain links TRBV19 to TRBJ1-4; 7 bases line up with TRBD1. In germline, CDR1 is LNHDA, CDR2 SQIVND (reference sequence). The CDR3 consists of 16 residues. The ends lost 5 bases at V and 0 bases at J; junction bases unmatched: 6. The CDR3 nucleotides are TGTGCCAGTAGTTTAGGGACAGCTTCAACTAATGAAAAACTGTTTTTT. Residues: CASSLGTASTNEKLFF.

The V and J genes are TRBV21-1 and TRBJ2-7; the D call of TRBD1 is as the table states it, not checked on the DNA. TRBV21-1 is flagged as a pseudogene. This CDR3 spans 16 amino acids. CDR3 nucleotides: TGTGCCAGCAGCAAAGTTGTTGGACAGATGACCTACGAGCAGTACTTC. It specifies CASSKVVGQMTYEQYF.

The CDR3 DNA reads TGTGCCAGCAGTGAAGTACCCAGGGGTGACGAGCAGTACTTC. Residues: CASSEVPRGDEQYF. This sequence joins TRBV6-5 and TRBJ2-7, with a weak D call TRBD1 (6 bases). Deletions cut 5 bases from V and 5 bases from J, with 16 bases between. The CDR3 contains 14 residues. CDR1 MNHEY and CDR2 SVGAGI come from the germline V gene.

The chain couples TRBV7-9 to TRBJ2-5; TRBD1 might be the D (6 bases). The J call may be wrong; the DNA end is better matched by TRBJ2-7. Germline V CDR1 and CDR2: SEHNR, FQNEAQ (reference sequence). CDR3 size: 13 residues. CDR3 loop: CASSPTGLYEQYF. The CDR3 region has the DNA TGTGCCAGCAGCCCAACAGGGCTCTACGAGCAGTACTTC.

The chain couples TRBV19 to TRBJ1-2; the D gene is possibly TRBD1 (5 bases). The V and J ends lost 8 bases and 5 bases respectively, with 15 bases between them. The V gene's germline CDR1 is LNHDA and CDR2 SQIVND (reference sequence). This CDR3 spans 13 amino acids. CDR3 protein: CASLGRVGYGYTF. The CDR3 region has the DNA TGTGCCAGTCTGGGCAGGGTAGGATATGGCTACACCTTC.

V is TRBV5-6 and J is TRBJ1-3; D gene unclear. The germline CDR1 and CDR2 sequences are SGHDT and YYEEEE. The CDR3 extends over 12 amino acids. Trimming took 6 bases from V and 4 from J, leaving 8 bases between them. The CDR3 sequence is CASTTSGNTIYF. CDR3 nucleotide sequence: TGTGCCAGCACGACTTCGGGAAACACCATATATTTT. The full variable domain, in which reference TRBV5-6 and TRBJ1-3 provide the parts outside the CDR3, is DAGVTQSPTHLIKTRGQQVTLRCSPKSGHDTVSWYQQALGQGPQFIFQYYEEEERQRGNFPDRFSGHQFPNYSSELNVNALLLGDSALYLCASTTSGNTIYFGEGSWLTVV.

The chain is built from TRBV19 and TRBJ2-7; 10 positions agree with TRBD2. The germline gives CDR1 LNHDA, CDR2 SQIVND (reference sequence). With 1 base clipped from V and 7 bases from J, the junction kept 4 bases outside the gene matches. The CDR3 totals 14 residues. The CDR3 reads CASSIGLAGVEQYF. The CDR3 DNA follows: TGTGCCAGTAGTATAGGGCTAGCGGGAGTTGAGCAGTACTTC.

The V gene is TRBV6-5, the J gene TRBJ2-6; maybe TRBD2 (6 bases). Trimming left V 0 bases short and J 3 bases short, with 6 bases between. The CDR3 has 15 amino acids. Germline assignment: CDR1 MNHEY and CDR2 SVGAGI. CDR3 coding DNA: TGTGCCAGCAGTTACTCGGGGGGTGGGGCCAACGTCCTGACTTTC. This encodes CASSYSGGGANVLTF.

Only a few counts were recorded for this clone. Here the CDR3 reads CASSRKPASQGPYNEQFF. For the CDR3, the DNA is TGCGCCAGCAGCCGGAAACCCGCGTCACAGGGACCCTACAATGAGCAGTTCTTC. This sequence joins TRBV4-3 and TRBJ2-1, with D tentatively TRBD1 (6 bases). CDR3 length equals 18 residues. Trimming took off 4 bases at V and 2 bases at J, with 21 bases between the two ends. Germline values: CDR1 LGHNA, CDR2 YSLEER.